This record looks at one T cell receptor beta chain sequence and its context. No antigen is known for it. Preparing the TCRbeta library involved the use of unique molecular identifiers. TCRdb ran MiXCR on the PCR reads and lists one entry per CDR3 protein. Of fewer than 700,000 distinct CDR3 sequences detected, 13% appear once; the ten largest clones hold about 2.2%. These data belong to a study of T-cell reconstitution after alpha-beta-depleted transplantation in children. Study outcomes and limitations: One year after transplant, T-cell counts and diversity came mostly from newly produced T cells. Some patients owed their high day-60 TCRbeta diversity to surviving recipient T cells and thymic progenitors. About two months after transplant, alpha-beta T cells reportedly came from several hundred expanded graft clones.

This CDR3 has 18 residues. Per germline, CDR1 SGHVS and CDR2 FQNEAQ. V shed 0 bases, J shed 0 bases, and the junction held 10 bases outside the gene matches. V and J are TRBV7-8 and TRBJ2-7, with 8 positions matching TRBD1. The receptor was derived from a male patient under 18 who had a stem cell transplant for acute myeloid leukemia, so the T cells may come from the graft donor. This specimen consisted of PBMCs, mostly from graft donor cells, obtained 360 days after TCRalphabeta/CD19-depleted stem cell transplant. The CDR3 spells CASSLALGQGRDSYEQYF. The CDR3 DNA sequence: TGTGCCAGCAGCTTAGCCCTAGGACAGGGTCGGGACTCCTACGAGCAGTACTTC.